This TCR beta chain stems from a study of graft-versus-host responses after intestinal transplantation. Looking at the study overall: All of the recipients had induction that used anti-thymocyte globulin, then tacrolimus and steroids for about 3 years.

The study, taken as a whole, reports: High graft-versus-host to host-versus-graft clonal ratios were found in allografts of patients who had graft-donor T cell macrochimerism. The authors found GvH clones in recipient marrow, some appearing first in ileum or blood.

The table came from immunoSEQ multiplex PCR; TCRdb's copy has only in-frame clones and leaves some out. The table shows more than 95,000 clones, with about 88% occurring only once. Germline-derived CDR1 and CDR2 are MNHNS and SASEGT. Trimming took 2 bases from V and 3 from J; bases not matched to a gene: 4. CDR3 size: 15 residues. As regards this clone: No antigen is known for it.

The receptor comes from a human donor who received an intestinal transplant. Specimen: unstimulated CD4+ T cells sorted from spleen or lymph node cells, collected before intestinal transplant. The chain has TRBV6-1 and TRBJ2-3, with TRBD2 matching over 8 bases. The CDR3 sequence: CASSERGGGTDTQYF. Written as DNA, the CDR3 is TGTGCCAGCAGTGAACGGGGCGGGGGGACAGATACGCAGTATTTT.